This T cell receptor beta chain stems from a study of blood T cell repertoires in COVID-19 (TCRdb year 2020). About the study as a whole: Samples covering the acute and convalescent phases of COVID-19 were provided by collaborators in the United States, Italy and Spain. The material from the prospective study consisted of cDNA or gDNA derived from T cells, B-cell-depleted T cells, or PBMCs. The repertoires were released in a freely available public database meant as a resource for research on the immune response to SARS-CoV-2. Samples were obtained from the ongoing ImmuneRACE study (first 160 participants) and from roughly 1,300 subjects provided by 6 global collaborators. A de-identified subject ID, COVID-19 status, age in years and sex were almost always included in the sample metadata. Deeply sampled blood TCRbeta repertoires from subjects exposed to, actively infected with, or recovered from COVID-19 were included in the dataset. HLA class I and class II types, where available, came from metadata supplied by the sample provider rather than from assay-based typing.

The collaborating institutions used their own protocols to collect whole blood in K2EDTA tubes. Collaborator samples were shipped for TCRbeta analysis as frozen whole blood, isolated PBMCs, or DNA extracted from either sample type. The CDR3 starts with the cysteine, ends with the phenylalanine, and has 15 residues. Just CDR3 DNA is preserved here, 45 bases in frame from base 1. The germline V gene gives CDR1 as SGHTA and CDR2 as FQGTGA. Relative to germline, V is missing 5 bases and J is missing 3 bases, with 7 bases of the junction outside any gene match. TCRbeta CDR3 regions were amplified from genomic DNA using the immunoSEQ Assay, a bias-controlled multiplex PCR. As for the authors' bioinformatics: Within the assay, amplification of reference gene primers was used to estimate how many nucleated cells each sample contained. To quantify the absolute abundance of each unique TCRbeta CDR3 rearrangement, sequence reads were collapsed and filtered. Productive Simpson clonality was computed per sample as the square root of Simpson's diversity index over productive rearrangements. This is the immuneACCESS table as TCRdb keeps it, with only in-frame sequences that have V and J called. A part of the clones is gone; compared with another copy, unresolved V genes explain less than half, and the rest is unexplained. V and J calls plus clone size are reproduced from that table; the DNA served to infer D and trimming. The sample includes 110,000 to 150,000 clones, with more than 85% observed a single time. The top ten clonotypes cover over 5% of the sample.

The paper's findings and limits, for the study overall: Clinical and demographic metadata were provided uncurated, with the amount varying by source and participant.

As concerns this clone: Its antigen remains unidentified. Per-nucleotide qualities are absent, and no much larger clonotype sits a single base away.

The V gene is TRBV7-3 and the J gene is TRBJ1-3; TRBD1 fits 7 bases in the junction. The sample consisted of peripheral blood. The sequence was obtained from a human donor in a cohort sampled during active COVID-19. This receptor carries the CDR3 CASSEQGVSGNTIYF. The DNA sequence is TGTGCCAGCAGCGAGCAGGGGGTCAGTGGAAACACCATATATTTT.